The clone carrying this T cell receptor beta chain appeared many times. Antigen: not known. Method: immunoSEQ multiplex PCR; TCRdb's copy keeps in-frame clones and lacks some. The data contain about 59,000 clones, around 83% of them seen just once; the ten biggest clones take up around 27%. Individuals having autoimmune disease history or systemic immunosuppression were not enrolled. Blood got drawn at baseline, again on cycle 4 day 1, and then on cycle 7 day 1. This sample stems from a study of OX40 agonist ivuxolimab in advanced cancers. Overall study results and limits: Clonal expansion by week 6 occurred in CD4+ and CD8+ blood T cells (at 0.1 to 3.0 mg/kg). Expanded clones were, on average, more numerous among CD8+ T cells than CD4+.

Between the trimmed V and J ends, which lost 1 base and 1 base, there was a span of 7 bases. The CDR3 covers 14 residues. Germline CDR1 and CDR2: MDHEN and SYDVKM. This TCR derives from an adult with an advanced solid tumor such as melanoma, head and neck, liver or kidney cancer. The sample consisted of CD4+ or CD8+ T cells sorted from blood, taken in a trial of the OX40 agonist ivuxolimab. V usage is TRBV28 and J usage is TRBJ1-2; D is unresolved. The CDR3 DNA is TGTGCCAGCAGTTTATCCCCAATTAACTATGGCTACACCTTC. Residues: CASSLSPINYGYTF.